Shown below are 2 T cell receptor beta chains from a single sample sequenced in a study of Ad26.COV2.S vaccination and SARS-CoV-2 variants. Treatment specified: roughly 19 received Ad26.COV2.S at low or high dose, single or two shots; a few received placebo; per-sample allocation not given. Sampling took place 63 days after the first vaccine or placebo injection. This table comes from immunoSEQ multiplex PCR, and its TCRdb copy is limited to in-frame clones, with some not included. The sample holds 410,000 or so clones; around 90% are singletons and the top ten take 10% to 15%. The specimen comprised peripheral blood, sampled in a trial of Ad26.COV2.S vaccine versus placebo. Receptors were obtained from a person between 18 and 59 years old who received the Ad26.COV2.S COVID-19 vaccine or a placebo.

The V call is TRBV5-1, the J call TRBJ2-3; no reliable D call. Deletions cut 0 bases from V and 5 bases from J, with 10 bases between. Germline values: CDR1 SGHRS, CDR2 YFSETQ. The CDR3 runs to 14 residues. CDR3 nucleotide sequence: TGCGCCAGCAGCTTGGGTGTTTTAGGAGATACGCAGTATTTT. It codes for CASSLGVLGDTQYF. Looking up the rest from reference TRBV5-1 and TRBJ2-3 gives the full variable domain: KAGVTQTPRYLIKTRGQQVTLSCSPISGHRSVSWYQQTPGQGLQFLFEYFSETQRNKGNFPGRFSGRQFSNSRSEMNVSTLELGDSALYLCASSLGVLGDTQYFGPGTRLTVL.

For the CDR3, the DNA is TGTGCCAGCAGCTTCACGATAGCGCGGGAGACCCAGTACTTC. Protein product: CASSFTIARETQYF. The J gene is TRBJ2-5, the V gene TRBV11-1; D may be TRBD2 (5 bases). There are 14 residues in the CDR3. V was cut by 3 bases and J by 5 bases, with 13 bases left in between. CDR1 is SGHAT, CDR2 FQDESV, per germline (reference sequence).